This entry lists 19 T cell receptor beta chains sequenced from one sample in a study of identical twins. One entry per CDR3 protein results from TCRdb running MiXCR on the 5' RACE reads. Here the sample spans roughly 690,000 distinct CDR3 sequences, over 5% being singletons. Input material: naive T cells sorted from blood. Receptor source: a man younger than 35 in good health.

V and J are TRBV11-3 and TRBJ2-1; D is perhaps TRBD1 (6 bases). CDR3 length equals 22 residues. The germline V gene encodes CDR1 SGHNT and CDR2 YENEEA. V was pared by 1 base and J by 0 bases, with 28 bases between. The CDR3 region is CASSLGLGVWDTQTSSYNEQFF. CDR3 DNA: TGTGCCAGCAGCTTAGGCCTCGGGGTCTGGGACACTCAAACTTCCTCCTACAATGAGCAGTTCTTC.

The chain has TRBV20-1 and TRBJ2-5; D is perhaps TRBD1 or TRBD2 (5 bases each). V was trimmed by 5 bases and J by 5 bases, leaving 27 bases between them. Germline values: CDR1 DFQATT, CDR2 SNEGSKA (reference sequence). The CDR3 consists of 17 residues. The CDR3 protein is CSAFGVSRDRQVETQYF. CDR3 DNA sequence: TGCAGTGCTTTTGGGGTGTCTAGGGACCGTCAGGTGGAGACCCAGTACTTC.

This clonotype was found a few times. The rearrangement links TRBV28 to TRBJ1-4; no definite D call. Germline CDR1 is MDHEN and CDR2 is SYDVKM. With 5 bases removed from V and 0 bases from J, the gap between germline ends came to 10 bases. This CDR3 spans 15 amino acids. CDR3 in amino acids: CASSKQDPTNEKLFF. The CDR3 DNA is TGTGCCAGCAGTAAACAAGACCCAACTAATGAAAAACTGTTTTTT.

The chain combines TRBV6-4 with TRBJ2-1; 10 bases are shared with TRBD2. The CDR3 is 14 amino acids. Per germline, CDR1 MRHNA and CDR2 SNTAGT. Losses at the gene ends were 4 bases for V and 6 bases for J; bases not matched to a gene: 3. CDR3 in amino acids: CASSGSGRANEQFF. In nucleotides, the CDR3 is TGTGCCAGCAGTGGAAGCGGGAGGGCCAATGAGCAGTTCTTC.

This clonotype has more than one count but fewer than ten. The chain couples TRBV15 to TRBJ2-1, with D uncertain. Trimming left V 3 bases short and J 7 bases short, with 13 bases between. CDR3 size: 14 residues. CDR1 is LNHNV, CDR2 YYDKDF, per germline (reference sequence). The CDR3 nucleotides are TGTGCCACCAGCAGCGGGCCATTTTCAAATGAGCAGTTCTTC. This encodes CATSSGPFSNEQFF.

This clonotype occurred a few times. V usage is TRBV18 and J usage is TRBJ1-1; 8 bases agree with TRBD1. From germline, CDR1 is KGHSH and CDR2 LQKENI. This CDR3 is built from 13 residues. V dropped 4 bases and J dropped 8; count of bases not matched to a gene: 6. DNA for the CDR3: TGTGCCAGCTCACGCGACAGGGGATCGGAAGCTTTCTTT. Translating it yields CASSRDRGSEAFF.

V is TRBV25-1 and J is TRBJ2-1; 11 bases fit TRBD2. The V gene end was trimmed by 4 bases and the J gene end by 4 bases; junction bases not matched to a gene: 6. Germline lookup yields CDR1 MGHDK and CDR2 SYGVNS. CDR3 length equals 16 residues. CDR3 region: CASSASGRRPYNEQFF. CDR3 sequence (DNA): TGTGCCAGCAGTGCTAGCGGGAGGCGGCCTTACAATGAGCAGTTCTTC.

This clonotype was observed a few times. CDR3 DNA: TGTGCCAGCAGAACTCCGGGACAGACTAACTATGGCTACACCTTC. Protein: CASRTPGQTNYGYTF. This chain uses TRBV6-1 with TRBJ1-2, with 7 bases that match TRBD1. Germline V gives CDR1 MNHNS, CDR2 SASEGT. V trimming: 6 bases; J trimming: 0 bases; junction bases outside the gene matches: 7. The CDR3 runs 15 residues.

This chain connects TRBV6-5 to TRBJ2-2, with 7 bases fitting TRBD2. The CDR3 is made up of 17 amino acids. Germline loops: CDR1 MNHEY, CDR2 SVGAGI. V dropped 2 bases and J dropped 5; count of bases not matched to a gene: 11. For the CDR3, the DNA is TGTGCCAGCAGTTACCACCCGGGGGGAGGGGCGACCGGGGAGCTGTTTTTT. Translated: CASSYHPGGGATGELFF.

The table lists this clonotype with many counts. This sequence joins TRBV12-3 or TRBV12-4 and TRBJ1-3; D gene uncertain. The CDR3 is 13 residues long. V dropped 6 bases and J dropped 0 bases, with 6 bases sitting between them. The CDR3 coding sequence is TGTGCCAGCAGGAGACTCTCTGGAAACACCATATATTTT. Its protein is CASRRLSGNTIYF.

This clonotype was seen repeatedly, ten times or more. This chain connects TRBV25-1 to TRBJ2-1, with TRBD1 matching 8 bases. J gave up 7 bases and V 2 bases, and 7 bases lay outside the gene matches. Per the germline V gene, CDR1 is MGHDK and CDR2 is SYGVNS. CDR3 length equals 15 residues. The DNA for the CDR3 is TGTGCCAGCAGTGAAACCGGACAGGGAATTAATGAGCAGTTCTTC. It is translated as CASSETGQGINEQFF.

This clonotype was seen repeatedly, ten times or more. The gene calls are TRBV5-1 and TRBJ2-2; no reliable D call. The germline V gene encodes CDR1 SGHRS and CDR2 YFSETQ. The V end lost 5 bases, the J end lost 6 bases, and 5 bases lay between the germline ends. This CDR3 spans 11 amino acids. The CDR3 DNA sequence: TGCGCCAGCAGGAGCCCCGGGGAGCTGTTTTTT. Translated: CASRSPGELFF.

This clonotype was seen ten or more times. V and J are TRBV6-1 and TRBJ2-7, with D perhaps TRBD2 (5 bases). V lost 6 bases to trimming and J lost 0 bases, with 9 bases between them. The CDR3 sequence is 13 residues long. Germline CDR1 reads MNHNS; CDR2 reads SASEGT. The chain's CDR3 is CASSEDCSYEQYV. CDR3 in DNA: TGTGCCAGCAGCGAGGACTGCTCCTACGAGCAGTACGTC.

CDR3 in amino acids: CASSLLRNSGANVLTF. CDR3 DNA sequence: TGTGCCAGCAGTTTATTAAGGAACTCTGGGGCCAACGTCCTGACTTTC. The rearrangement links TRBV28 to TRBJ2-6; D is unclear. The CDR3 is made up of 16 amino acids. Trimming took off 1 base at V and 0 bases at J, with 7 bases between the two ends. From germline, CDR1 is MDHEN and CDR2 SYDVKM. Filled out from reference TRBV28 and TRBJ2-6, the complete variable domain reads DVKVTQSSRYLVKRTGEKVFLECVQDMDHENMFWYRQDPGLGLRLIYFSYDVKMKEKGDIPEGYSVSREKKERFSLILESASTNQTSMYLCASSLLRNSGANVLTFGAGSRLTVL.

There are a few counts of this clonotype. This chain connects TRBV7-9 to TRBJ1-5; tentatively, D is TRBD1 (5 bases). The CDR3 is 13 residues long. Germline V lookup: CDR1 SEHNR, CDR2 FQNEAQ (reference sequence). The germline V and J ends were trimmed by 3 bases and 3 bases, with 6 bases remaining between them. The CDR3 is CASSFGANQPQHF. CDR3 DNA sequence: TGTGCCAGCAGCTTCGGGGCCAATCAGCCCCAGCATTTT.

This clonotype was picked up many times. This rearrangement joins TRBV11-1 to TRBJ2-2, with TRBD2 identical over 7 bases. Germline V gene sequence: CDR1 SGHAT, CDR2 FQDESV (reference sequence). The CDR3 loop spans 17 amino acids. V lost 6 bases, J lost 2 bases, and 12 bases stayed unmatched. The CDR3 here is CASRRRGGEINTGELFF. The CDR3 DNA follows: TGTGCCAGCAGGCGACGGGGAGGGGAGATTAACACCGGGGAGCTGTTTTTT.

This sequence joins TRBV20-1 and TRBJ2-3; either TRBD1 or TRBD2 may supply D (6 bases each). V lost 3 bases to trimming and J lost 6 bases, with 16 bases between them. The germline CDR1 and CDR2 sequences are DFQATT and SNEGSKA (reference sequence). The CDR3 runs 14 residues. In DNA form, the CDR3 reads TGCAGTGCTAGGCCCGGGGGCTTATATGATACGCAGTATTTT. This encodes CSARPGGLYDTQYF.

The chain joins TRBV7-8 to TRBJ2-1, with a tentative D call TRBD2 (5 bases). Trimming removed 5 bases from V and 6 bases from J, with 14 bases in between. The CDR3 contains 14 residues. Germline V gene data show CDR1 as SGHVS and CDR2 as FQNEAQ. CDR3 sequence (DNA): TGTGCCAGCAGCGGACTTCCAATGCCCAATGAGCAGTTCTTC. Its protein product is CASSGLPMPNEQFF.

The rearrangement joins TRBV12-3 or TRBV12-4 to TRBJ1-2, with D perhaps matching TRBD1 (6 bases). This CDR3 contains 12 residues. V lost 6 bases to trimming and J lost 5 bases, with 10 bases between them. As DNA, the CDR3 is TGTGCCAGCAGGGGGGCAGAATATGGCTACACCTTC. This translates into CASRGAEYGYTF.